This T cell receptor (beta chain) derives from a study of T-cell memory formation after mild COVID-19. Study-wide findings and caveats: The finding that pre-infection memory included some responding clones suggested that cross-reactive memory joined.

The V gene end was trimmed by 6 bases and the J gene end by 7 bases; junction bases not matched to a gene: 6. Germline V gene sequence: CDR1 DFQATT, CDR2 SNEGSKA (reference sequence). This CDR3 has 12 amino acids. TCRdb reanalysed the 5' RACE reads using MiXCR and keeps one entry per CDR3 protein. The sample lists roughly 560,000 distinct CDR3 sequences, roughly 20% occurring once. Turning to this clonotype: No antigen is known for it.

The clonotype comes from an adult woman who had mild COVID-19 (a few samples of this study predate the infection). Cell type and time point are not known. Material for sequencing was PBMCs or a T cell subset sorted from them (not recorded which). This chain links TRBV20-1 with TRBJ2-5; 9 bases match TRBD1. The CDR3 sequence is CSARTGQGTQYF. The CDR3 DNA reads TGCAGTGCCCGGACGGGACAGGGGACCCAGTACTTC.